The clone carrying this T cell receptor (beta chain) occurred once. Its antigen is still unknown. This entry belongs to a study of sequential checkpoint blockade in melanoma. Study results and caveats: About 30 times likelier clinical benefit followed increased tumor T-cell fraction and clonality.

The treatment: randomized to nivolumab then ipilimumab (arm A) or the reverse (arm B). The ends lost 3 bases at V and 9 bases at J; junction bases unmatched: 17. There are 16 residues in the CDR3. Germline V gene lookup returns CDR1 KGHSH and CDR2 LQKENI. Data came from immunoSEQ multiplex PCR; TCRdb stores just in-frame clones and leaves some out. The sample yields just over 7,000 clones, around 20% seen once. The specimen comprised tumor tissue (inferred from file names), sampled from a patient given nivolumab and ipilimumab in sequence. The clonotype was recovered from a human donor with melanoma. The rearrangement joins TRBV18 to TRBJ2-7; TRBD1 agrees at 7 bases. CDR3 in DNA: TGTGCCAGCTCACCCTTGACCGGGACAGATATACGAGGGCAGTACTTC. It specifies CASSPLTGTDIRGQYF.